This paragraph reports one TCR beta chain. V was pared by 3 bases and J by 4 bases, with 7 bases of the junction left unmatched. Germline-derived CDR1 and CDR2 are SGHRS and YFSETQ. The CDR3 is 15 residues long. Primers used in a second PCR of roughly 6 to 11 cycles were a sample-barcoded 5' primer and a J-beta primer mix. TCRdb redid the calling of the 5' RACE reads with MiXCR, one entry per CDR3 protein. The table lists around 800,000 distinct CDR3 sequences, roughly 25% of them singletons. This entry comes from a study of blood T cells in healthy people across ages. The same data also contributed to another study, on T cells of mothers and their children.

This sequence joins TRBV5-1 and TRBJ2-5; 9 bases line up with TRBD1. The clonotype comes from a boy aged 10-17 years in good health. Sequenced sample: blood. CDR3 amino acids: CASSSTGGMGETQYF. CDR3 sequence (DNA): TGCGCCAGCAGCTCGACAGGGGGTATGGGAGAGACCCAGTACTTC.